This TCR beta chain was captured by sequencing in a study of blood T cells in healthy people across ages. Notes on the study in general: Donor CMV status was unknown, possibly confounding expanded clonotype changes.

Isolated PBMCs totaled at least 7 million in each sample. Per sample, at least 5.5 micrograms of total RNA were extracted. Regarding this clonotype: Its antigen is currently unknown.

With a J-beta primer mix and a sample-barcoded 5' primer, a second PCR ran roughly 7 to 11 cycles. TCRdb called the 5' RACE reads again in MiXCR, with one record for every CDR3 protein. The table includes 550,000 to 750,000 distinct CDR3 sequences, about 21% detected once. This CDR3 is built from 16 residues. Per germline, CDR1 MDHEN and CDR2 SYDVKM. The germline V and J ends were trimmed by 5 bases and 1 base, with 15 bases remaining between them. J is TRBJ2-1 and V is TRBV28; D ambiguous. The material sequenced was blood. This sequence originates from an older man in good health. In DNA form, the CDR3 reads TGTGCCAGCAGTGCCCGGCAAATAGGGTCCTACAATGAGCAGTTCTTC. It encodes CASSARQIGSYNEQFF.